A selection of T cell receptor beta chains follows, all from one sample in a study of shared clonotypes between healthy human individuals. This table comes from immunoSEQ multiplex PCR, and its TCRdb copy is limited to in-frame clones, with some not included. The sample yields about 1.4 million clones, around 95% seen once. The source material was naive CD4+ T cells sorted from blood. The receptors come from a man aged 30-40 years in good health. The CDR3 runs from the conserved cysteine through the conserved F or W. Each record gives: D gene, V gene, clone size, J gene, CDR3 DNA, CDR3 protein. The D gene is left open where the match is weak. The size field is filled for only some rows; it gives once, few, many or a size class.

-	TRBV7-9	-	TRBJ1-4	TGTGCCAGCAGCTTAGACAGCTGGGGTTCACCTAATGAAAAACTGTTTTTT	CASSLDSWGSPNEKLFF
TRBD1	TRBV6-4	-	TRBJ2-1	TGTGCCACCGCAAGGGGACAGGGGTCATACAATGAGCAGTTCTTC	CATARGQGSYNEQFF
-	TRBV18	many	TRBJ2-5	TGTGCCAGCTCACCCCAAGAGACCCAGTACTTC	CASSPQETQYF
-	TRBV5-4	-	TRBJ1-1	TGTGCCAGCAGCTTGGATCTGAGCATGAACACTGAAGCTTTCTTT	CASSLDLSMNTEAFF
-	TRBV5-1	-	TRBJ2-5	TGCGCCAGCAGCTTGGTCGGTGGCGAGACCCAGTACTTC	CASSLVGGETQYF
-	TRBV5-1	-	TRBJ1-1	TGCGCCAGCAGCCTGACCATGAGAAACACTGAAGCTTTCTTT	CASSLTMRNTEAFF
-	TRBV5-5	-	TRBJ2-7	TGTGCCAGCAGCTTCAGTACACTCACCTACGAGCAGTACTTC	CASSFSTLTYEQYF
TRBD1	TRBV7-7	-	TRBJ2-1	TGTGCTAGCAGCCCCCCGGGGACAGCAAAAAATGAGCAGTTCTTC	CASSPPGTAKNEQFF
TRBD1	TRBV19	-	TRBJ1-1	TGTGCCAGTAGTATTTTCCATGGACAGGCCCAGACAAGTGAAGCTTTCTTT	CASSIFHGQAQTSEAFF
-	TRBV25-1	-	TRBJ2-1	TGTGCCAGCAGTGGCTACTCCGGCGGCCTGGACAATGAGCAGTTCTTC	CASSGYSGGLDNEQFF
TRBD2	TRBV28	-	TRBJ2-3	TGTGCCAGCACATTAATAGCGGGAGCACCAGATACGCAGTATTTT	CASTLIAGAPDTQYF
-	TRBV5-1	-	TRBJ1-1	TGCGCCAGCAGCGAGGGGTCGGGCAGGGGATACACTGAAGCTTTCTTT	CASSEGSGRGYTEAFF
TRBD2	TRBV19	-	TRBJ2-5	TGTGCCAGTAGTCTAGGACTAGCGGTACAAGAGACCCAGTACTTC	CASSLGLAVQETQYF
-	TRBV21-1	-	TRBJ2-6	TGTGCCAGCAGCAAAGGTAGTAGGAGCTCTGGGGCCAACGTCCTGACTTTC	CASSKGSRSSGANVLTF
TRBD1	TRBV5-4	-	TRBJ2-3	TGTGCCAGCAGCTTTGATTCCGGGACAGGCGCATCGAATTTT	CASSFDSGTGASNF
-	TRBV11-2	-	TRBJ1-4	TGTGCCAGCAGCCGTGGCTATCTTAATGAAAAACTGTTTTTT	CASSRGYLNEKLFF
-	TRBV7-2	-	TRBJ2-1	TGTGCCAGCAGCTTAGTGTCCCAAGGCTCCTACAATGAGCAGTTCTTC	CASSLVSQGSYNEQFF
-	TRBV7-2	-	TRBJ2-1	TGTGCCAGCAGCTTAGCTTGGTTAGCCTACAATGAGCAGTTCTTC	CASSLAWLAYNEQFF
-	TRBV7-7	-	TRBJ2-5	TGTGCTAGCAGCTTAGGTCTACTTGGCGGGGAGACCCAGTACTTC	CASSLGLLGGETQYF
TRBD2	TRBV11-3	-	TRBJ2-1	TGTGCCAGCAGCTTAGATCAGGAAGGGTTGGGGGGGAGCTCCTACAATGAGCAGTTCTTC	CASSLDQEGLGGSSYNEQFF
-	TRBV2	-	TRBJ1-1	TGTGCCAGCAGTGAATGGGAGCTCTGGGCTTTCTTT	CASSEWELWAFF
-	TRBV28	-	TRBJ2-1	TGTGCCAGCAGCCAAGGTCCCAATGAGCAGTTCTTC	CASSQGPNEQFF
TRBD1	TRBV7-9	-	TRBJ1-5	TGTGCCAGCAGCCTCCTAGGACAGGCCTCCAATCAGCCCCAGCATTTT	CASSLLGQASNQPQHF
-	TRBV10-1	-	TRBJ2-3	TGCGCCAGCAGTGTAGGGGGACGGACAGATACGCAGTATTTT	CASSVGGRTDTQYF
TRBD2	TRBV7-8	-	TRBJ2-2	TGTGCCACGGGACTAGCGGGAGACACCGGGGAGCTGTTTTTT	CATGLAGDTGELFF
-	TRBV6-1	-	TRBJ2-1	TGTGCCAGCAGTGAGTTCGCAGCGAGCAATGAGCAGTTCTTC	CASSEFAASNEQFF
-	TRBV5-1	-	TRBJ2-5	TGCGCCAGCAGCTTGAGTACAGTCCAAGAGACCCAGTACTTC	CASSLSTVQETQYF
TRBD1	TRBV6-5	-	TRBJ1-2	TGTGCCAGCAGAGCCGGGACAGCCGAAAACTATGGCTACACCTTC	CASRAGTAENYGYTF
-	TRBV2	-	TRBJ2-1	TGTGCCAGCAGTGTAGGGAGAAGGTCGTACAATGAGCAGTTCTTC	CASSVGRRSYNEQFF
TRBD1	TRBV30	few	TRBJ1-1	TGTGCCGGACGACAGGGCGGTGACACTGAAGCTTTCTTT	CAGRQGGDTEAFF
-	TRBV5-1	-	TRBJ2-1	TGCGCCAGCAGCTTGGCCGGAGGTAGCGGAGTCAGCTCCTACAATGAGCAGTTCTTC	CASSLAGGSGVSSYNEQFF
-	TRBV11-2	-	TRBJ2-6	TGTGCCAGCAGCAAAAACAAAGGGATCTCTGGGGCCAACGTCCTGACTTTC	CASSKNKGISGANVLTF
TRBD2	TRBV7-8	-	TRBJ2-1	TGTGCCAGCAGTTCCCGACTAGCGGGCCTTGTGGGCGAGCAGTTCTTC	CASSSRLAGLVGEQFF
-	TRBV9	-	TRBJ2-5	TGTGCCAGCAGCGTAGTAGGGCAGGGCTTAGAGACCCAGTACTTC	CASSVVGQGLETQYF
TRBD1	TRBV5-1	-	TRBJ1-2	TGCGCCAGCAGCTGGGACAGGGGGCAAGACTATGGCTACACCTTC	CASSWDRGQDYGYTF
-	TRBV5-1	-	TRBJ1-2	TGCGCCAGCAGCTTGGCGGTCGGTCCGCGGTTAGCTAACTATGGCTACACCTTC	CASSLAVGPRLANYGYTF
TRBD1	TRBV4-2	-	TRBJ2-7	TGTGCCAGCAGCCAGGCCGGGACAGGGGCGGAAGAGCAGTACTTC	CASSQAGTGAEEQYF
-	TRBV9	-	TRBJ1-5	TGTGCCAGCAGCGTCGGGGGATTAAGCAATCAGCCCCAGCATTTT	CASSVGGLSNQPQHF
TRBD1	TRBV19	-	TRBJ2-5	TGTGCCAGTAGTCTCACAGGGGGAGGAGAGACCCAGTACTTC	CASSLTGGGETQYF
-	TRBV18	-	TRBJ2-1	TGTGCCAGCTCACCGACTAGGACTTACAATGAGCAGTTCTTC	CASSPTRTYNEQFF
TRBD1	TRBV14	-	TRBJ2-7	TGTGCCAGCAGCTCGCCCACCGCTCAAGGGGACAGGGGTAGCAACGAGCAGTACTTC	CASSSPTAQGDRGSNEQYF
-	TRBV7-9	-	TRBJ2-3	TGTGCCAGCAGCTTAGAGAGGGGGAACTCAGATACGCAGTATTTT	CASSLERGNSDTQYF
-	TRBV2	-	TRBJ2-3	TGTGCCAGCAGCCCTGCTGGGACGTTAGCAGGACATACGCAGTATTTT	CASSPAGTLAGHTQYF
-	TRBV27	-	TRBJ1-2	TGTGCCAGTACCGCATTGGGGTCCAACTATGGCTACACCTTC	CASTALGSNYGYTF
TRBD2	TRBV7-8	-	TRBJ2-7	TGTGCCAGCAGCTTACGGCTAGCGGGGTCCTACGAGCAGTACTTC	CASSLRLAGSYEQYF
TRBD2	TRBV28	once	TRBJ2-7	TGTGCCAGCAGTTTCCGGGGACTAGCGGGAGTCGCGCAGTACTTC	CASSFRGLAGVAQYF
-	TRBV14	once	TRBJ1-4	TGTGCCAGCAGCCAAGTCGGGGGGCAACTGTTTTTT	CASSQVGGQLFF
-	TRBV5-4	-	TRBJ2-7	TGTGCCAGCAGCTTGCCCGGATACGAGCAGTACTTC	CASSLPGYEQYF
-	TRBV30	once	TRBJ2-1	TGTGCCTGGAGTAGGGACCCCGGGGACAATGAGCAGTTCTTC	CAWSRDPGDNEQFF
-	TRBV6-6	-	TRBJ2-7	TGTGCCAGCAGTCCCGACCGCCTCTCCTACGAGCAGTACTTC	CASSPDRLSYEQYF
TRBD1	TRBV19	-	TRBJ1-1	TGTGCCAGTAGTGACAAGGGGACAGGGATTACTGAAGCTTTCTTT	CASSDKGTGITEAFF
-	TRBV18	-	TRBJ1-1	TGTGCCAGCTCACCACAGGGGAGCACTGAAGCTTTCTTT	CASSPQGSTEAFF
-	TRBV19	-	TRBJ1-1	TGTGCCAGTAGTGAGGCTGTTAACACTGAAGCTTTCTTT	CASSEAVNTEAFF
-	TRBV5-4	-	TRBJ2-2	TGTGCCAGCAGCTTAACTAGCACCGGGGAGCTGTTTTTT	CASSLTSTGELFF